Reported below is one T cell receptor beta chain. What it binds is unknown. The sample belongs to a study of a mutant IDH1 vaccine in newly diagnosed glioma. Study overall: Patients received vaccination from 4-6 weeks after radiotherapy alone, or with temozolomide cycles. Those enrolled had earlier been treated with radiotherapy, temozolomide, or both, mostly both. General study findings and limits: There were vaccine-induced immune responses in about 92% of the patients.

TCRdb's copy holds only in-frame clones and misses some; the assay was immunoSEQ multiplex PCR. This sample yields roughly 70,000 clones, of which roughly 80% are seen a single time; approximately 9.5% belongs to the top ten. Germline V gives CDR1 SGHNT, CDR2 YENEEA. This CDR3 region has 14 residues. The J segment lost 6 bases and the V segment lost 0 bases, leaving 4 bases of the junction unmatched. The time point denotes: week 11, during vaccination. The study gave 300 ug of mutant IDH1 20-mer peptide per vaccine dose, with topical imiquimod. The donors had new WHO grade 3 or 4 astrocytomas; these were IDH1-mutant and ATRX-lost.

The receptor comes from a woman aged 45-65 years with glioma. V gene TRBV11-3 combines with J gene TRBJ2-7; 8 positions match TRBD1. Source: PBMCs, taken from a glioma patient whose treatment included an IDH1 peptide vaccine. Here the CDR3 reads CASSLESGGGEQYF. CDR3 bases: TGTGCCAGCAGCTTAGAATCAGGGGGCGGCGAGCAGTACTTC.